This record concerns one T cell receptor (beta chain) sequence. The entry originates in a study of CD8 T cells in Susac syndrome. The V gene end was trimmed by 6 bases and the J gene end by 6 bases; junction bases not matched to a gene: 12. Germline V gene data show CDR1 as MDHEN and CDR2 as SYDVKM. This CDR3 spans 17 amino acids. The multiple sclerosis controls, all treatment-naive patients, had relapsing-remitting disease that was stable or active. TEMRA cells were FACS-enriched, while CD8+ and CD4+ T cells were negatively isolated. Random hexamers were used to reverse transcribe an amount of about 0.45 to 1 ug RNA. The CDR3 of TCR beta was amplified by immunoSEQ multiplex PCR across 54 Vbeta and 13 Jbeta. TCRdb re-called the immunoSEQ multiplex PCR reads through MiXCR, storing one row per CDR3 protein. The sample carries 330,000 or so distinct CDR3 sequences, 89% recorded once.

V usage is TRBV28 and J usage is TRBJ1-6; TRBD1 matches at 9 bases. Sequencing input: CD8+ T cells from PBMCs. This TCR came from a human donor with multiple sclerosis. This CDR3 is CASSRLPGTGRNSPLHF. The CDR3 DNA reads TGTGCCAGCAGCCGCCTGCCCGGGACAGGGCGTAATTCACCCCTCCACTTT.